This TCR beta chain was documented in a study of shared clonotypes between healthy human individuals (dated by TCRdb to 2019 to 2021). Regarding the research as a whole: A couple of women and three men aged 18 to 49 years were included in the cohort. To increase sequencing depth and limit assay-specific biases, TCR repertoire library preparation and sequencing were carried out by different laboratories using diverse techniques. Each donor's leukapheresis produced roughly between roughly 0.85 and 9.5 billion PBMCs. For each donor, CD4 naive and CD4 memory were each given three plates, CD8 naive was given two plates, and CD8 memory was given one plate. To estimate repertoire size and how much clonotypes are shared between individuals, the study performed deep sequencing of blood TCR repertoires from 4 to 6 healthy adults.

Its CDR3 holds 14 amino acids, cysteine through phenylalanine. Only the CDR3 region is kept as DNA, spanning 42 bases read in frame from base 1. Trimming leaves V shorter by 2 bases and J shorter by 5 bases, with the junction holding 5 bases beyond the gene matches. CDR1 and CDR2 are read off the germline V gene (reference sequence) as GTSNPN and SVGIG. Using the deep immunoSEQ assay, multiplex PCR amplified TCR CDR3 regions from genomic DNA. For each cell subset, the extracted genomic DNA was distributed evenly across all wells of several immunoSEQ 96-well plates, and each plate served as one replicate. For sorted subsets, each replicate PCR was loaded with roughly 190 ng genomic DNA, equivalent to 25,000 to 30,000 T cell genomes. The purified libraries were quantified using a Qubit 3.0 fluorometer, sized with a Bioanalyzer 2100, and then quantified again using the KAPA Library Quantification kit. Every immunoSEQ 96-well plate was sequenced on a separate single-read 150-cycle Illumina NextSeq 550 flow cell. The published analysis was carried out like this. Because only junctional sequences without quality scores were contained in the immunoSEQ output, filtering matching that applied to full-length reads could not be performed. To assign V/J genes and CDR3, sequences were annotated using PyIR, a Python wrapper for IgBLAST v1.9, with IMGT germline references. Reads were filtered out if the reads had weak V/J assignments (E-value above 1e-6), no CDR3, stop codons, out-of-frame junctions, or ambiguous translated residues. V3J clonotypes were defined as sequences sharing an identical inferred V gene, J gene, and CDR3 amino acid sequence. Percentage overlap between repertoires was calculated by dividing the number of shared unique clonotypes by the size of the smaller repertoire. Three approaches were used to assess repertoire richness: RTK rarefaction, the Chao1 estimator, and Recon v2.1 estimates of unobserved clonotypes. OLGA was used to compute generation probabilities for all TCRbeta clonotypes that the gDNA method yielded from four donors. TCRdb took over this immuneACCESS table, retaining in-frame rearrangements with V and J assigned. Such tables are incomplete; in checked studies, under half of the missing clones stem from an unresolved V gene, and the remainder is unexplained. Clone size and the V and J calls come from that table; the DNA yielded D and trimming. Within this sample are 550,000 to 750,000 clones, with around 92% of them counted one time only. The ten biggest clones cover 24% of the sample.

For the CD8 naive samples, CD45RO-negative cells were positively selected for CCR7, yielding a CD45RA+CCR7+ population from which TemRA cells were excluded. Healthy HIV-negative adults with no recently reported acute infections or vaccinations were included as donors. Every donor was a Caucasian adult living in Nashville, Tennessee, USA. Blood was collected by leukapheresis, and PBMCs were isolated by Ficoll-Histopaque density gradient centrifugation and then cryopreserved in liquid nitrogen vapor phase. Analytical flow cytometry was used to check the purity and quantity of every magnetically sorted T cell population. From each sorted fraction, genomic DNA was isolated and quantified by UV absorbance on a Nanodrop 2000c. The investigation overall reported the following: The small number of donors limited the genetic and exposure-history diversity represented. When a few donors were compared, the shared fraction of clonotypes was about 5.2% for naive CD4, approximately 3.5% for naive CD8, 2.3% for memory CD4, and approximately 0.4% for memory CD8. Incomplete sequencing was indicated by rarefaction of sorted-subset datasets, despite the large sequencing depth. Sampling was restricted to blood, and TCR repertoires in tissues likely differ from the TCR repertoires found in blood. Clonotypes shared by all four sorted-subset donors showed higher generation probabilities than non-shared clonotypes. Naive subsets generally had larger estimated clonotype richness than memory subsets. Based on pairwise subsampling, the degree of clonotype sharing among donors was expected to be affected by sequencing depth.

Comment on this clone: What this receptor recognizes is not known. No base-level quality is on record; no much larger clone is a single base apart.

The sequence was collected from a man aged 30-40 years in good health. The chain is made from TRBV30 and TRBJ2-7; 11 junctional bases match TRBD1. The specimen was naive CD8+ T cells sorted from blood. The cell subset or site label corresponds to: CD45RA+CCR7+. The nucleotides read TGTGCCTGGAGTTCGGGACAGGGGGGGGACGAGCAGTACTTC. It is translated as CAWSSGQGGDEQYF.